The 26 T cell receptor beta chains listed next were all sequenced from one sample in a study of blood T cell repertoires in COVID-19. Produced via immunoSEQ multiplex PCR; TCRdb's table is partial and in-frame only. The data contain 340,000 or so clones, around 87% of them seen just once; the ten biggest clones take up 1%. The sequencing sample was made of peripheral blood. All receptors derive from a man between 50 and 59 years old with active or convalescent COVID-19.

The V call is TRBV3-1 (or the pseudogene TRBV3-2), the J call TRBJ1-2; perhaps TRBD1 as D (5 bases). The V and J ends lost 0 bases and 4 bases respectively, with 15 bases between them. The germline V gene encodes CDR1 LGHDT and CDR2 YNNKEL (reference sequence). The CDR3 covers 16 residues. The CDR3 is CASSQDAKDTLYGYTF. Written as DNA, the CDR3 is TGTGCCAGCAGCCAAGATGCCAAGGACACGCTCTATGGCTACACCTTC.

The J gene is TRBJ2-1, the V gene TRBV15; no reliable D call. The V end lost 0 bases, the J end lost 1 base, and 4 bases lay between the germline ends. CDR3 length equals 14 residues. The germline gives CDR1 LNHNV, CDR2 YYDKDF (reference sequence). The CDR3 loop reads CATSRDVSYNEQFF. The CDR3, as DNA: TGTGCCACCAGCAGAGACGTATCCTACAATGAGCAGTTCTTC.

In nucleotides, the CDR3 is TGTGCCAGTAGTGTTAACAGGGGGGAGAACACTGAAGCTTTCTTT. The encoded protein is CASSVNRGENTEAFF. This chain links TRBV19 with TRBJ1-1; 8 bases align to TRBD1. From germline, CDR1 is LNHDA and CDR2 SQIVND (reference sequence). CDR3 length: 15 amino acids. V gave up 5 bases and J gave up 1 base; unmatched junction bases: 6.

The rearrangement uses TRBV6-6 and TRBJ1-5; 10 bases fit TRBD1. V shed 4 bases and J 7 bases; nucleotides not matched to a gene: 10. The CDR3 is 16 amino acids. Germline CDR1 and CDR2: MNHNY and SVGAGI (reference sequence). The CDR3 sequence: CASSSRTGGGQQPQHF. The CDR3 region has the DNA TGTGCCAGCAGTTCCCGGACAGGGGGAGGACAGCAGCCCCAGCATTTT.

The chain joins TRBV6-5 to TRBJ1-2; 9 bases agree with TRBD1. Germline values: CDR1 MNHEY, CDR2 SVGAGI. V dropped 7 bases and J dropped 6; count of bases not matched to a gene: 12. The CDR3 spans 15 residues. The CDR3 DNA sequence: TGTGCCAGCACCTCGGGACAGGGAGGCATGGATGGCTACACCTTC. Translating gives CASTSGQGGMDGYTF.

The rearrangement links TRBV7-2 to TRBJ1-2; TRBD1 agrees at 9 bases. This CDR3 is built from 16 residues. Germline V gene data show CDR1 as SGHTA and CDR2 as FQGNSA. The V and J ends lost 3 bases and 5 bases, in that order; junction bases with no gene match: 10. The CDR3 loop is CASSFGQGRGAYGYTF. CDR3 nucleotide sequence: TGTGCCAGCAGCTTCGGACAGGGGAGGGGAGCATATGGCTACACCTTC. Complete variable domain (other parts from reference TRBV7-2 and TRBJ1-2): GAGVSQSPSNKVTEKGKDVELRCDPISGHTALYWYRQSLGQGLEFLIYFQGNSAPDKSGLPSDRFSAERTGGSVSTLTIQRTQQEDSAVYLCASSFGQGRGAYGYTFGSGTRLTVV.

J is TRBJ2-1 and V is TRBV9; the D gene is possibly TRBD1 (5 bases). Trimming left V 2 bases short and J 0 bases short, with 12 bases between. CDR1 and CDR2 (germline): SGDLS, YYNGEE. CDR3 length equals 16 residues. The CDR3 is CASSVTGQSSYNEQFF. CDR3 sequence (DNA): TGTGCCAGCAGCGTCACAGGTCAAAGCTCCTACAATGAGCAGTTCTTC.

The CDR3 reads CASSLTGTRETQYF. In DNA, the CDR3 is TGTGCCAGCAGCTTAACCGGGACACGGGAGACCCAGTACTTC. V gene TRBV11-2 combines with J gene TRBJ2-5, with D possibly being TRBD1 (6 bases). V lost 2 bases to trimming and J lost 5 bases, with 12 bases between them. CDR1 is SGHAT and CDR2 is FQNNGV in the germline V gene. This CDR3 is 14 amino acids long. Supplemented by reference TRBV11-2 and TRBJ2-5, the full variable domain reads EAGVAQSPRYKIIEKRQSVAFWCNPISGHATLYWYQQILGQGPKLLIQFQNNGVVDDSQLPKDRFSAERLKGVDSTLKIQPAKLEDSAVYLCASSLTGTRETQYFGPGTRLLVL.

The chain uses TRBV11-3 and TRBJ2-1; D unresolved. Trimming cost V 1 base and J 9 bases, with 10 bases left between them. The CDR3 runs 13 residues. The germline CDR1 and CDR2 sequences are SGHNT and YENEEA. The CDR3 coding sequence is TGTGCCAGCAGCTTAGCGGCCCGAGGTGAGCAGTTCTTC. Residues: CASSLAARGEQFF.

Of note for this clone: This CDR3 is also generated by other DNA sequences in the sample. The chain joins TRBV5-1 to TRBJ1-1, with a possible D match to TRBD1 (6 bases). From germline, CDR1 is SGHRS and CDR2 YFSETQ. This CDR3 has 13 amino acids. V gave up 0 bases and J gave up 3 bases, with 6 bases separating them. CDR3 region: CASSLAGDTEAFF. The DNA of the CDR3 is TGCGCCAGCAGCTTGGCAGGGGACACTGAAGCTTTCTTT.

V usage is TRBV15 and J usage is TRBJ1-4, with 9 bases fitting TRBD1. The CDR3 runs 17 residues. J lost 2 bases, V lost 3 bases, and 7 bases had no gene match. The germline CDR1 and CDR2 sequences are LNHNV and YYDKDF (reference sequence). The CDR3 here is CATSRGTGSATNEKLFF. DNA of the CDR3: TGTGCCACCAGCAGGGGGACAGGGTCGGCGACTAATGAAAAACTGTTTTTT. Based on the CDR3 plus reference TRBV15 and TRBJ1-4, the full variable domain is DAMVIQNPRYQVTQFGKPVTLSCSQTLNHNVMYWYQQKSSQAPKLLFHYYDKDFNNEADTPDNFQSRRPNTSFCFLDIRSPGLGDTAMYLCATSRGTGSATNEKLFFGSGTQLSVL.

The CDR3 DNA reads TGCAGCGCGACAGTTTTGAACGAGCAGTACTTC. Translating gives CSATVLNEQYF. The V and J genes are TRBV29-1 and TRBJ2-7; perhaps TRBD1 as D (5 bases). The V end lost 7 bases, the J end lost 5 bases, and 12 bases lay between the germline ends. Per the germline V gene, CDR1 is SQVTM and CDR2 is ANQGSEA. The CDR3 runs to 11 residues.

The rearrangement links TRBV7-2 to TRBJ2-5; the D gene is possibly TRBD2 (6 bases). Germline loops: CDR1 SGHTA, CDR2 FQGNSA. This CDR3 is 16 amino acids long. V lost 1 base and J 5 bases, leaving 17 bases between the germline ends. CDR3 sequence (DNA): TGTGCCAGCAGCTTAGTGGGGGTGGGACTCCAGGAGACCCAGTACTTC. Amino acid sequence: CASSLVGVGLQETQYF.

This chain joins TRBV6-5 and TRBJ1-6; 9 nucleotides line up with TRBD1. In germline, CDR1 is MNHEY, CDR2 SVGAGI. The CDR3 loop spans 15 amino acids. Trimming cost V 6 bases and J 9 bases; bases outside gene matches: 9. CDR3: CASSRGTGRGSPLHF. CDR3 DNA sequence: TGTGCCAGCAGCCGCGGGACAGGGCGCGGTTCACCCCTCCACTTT.

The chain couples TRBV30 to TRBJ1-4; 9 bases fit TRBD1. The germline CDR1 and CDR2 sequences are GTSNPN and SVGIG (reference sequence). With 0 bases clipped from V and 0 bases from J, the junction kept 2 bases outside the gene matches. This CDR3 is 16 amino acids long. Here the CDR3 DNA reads TGTGCCTGGAGTGTTGGGACAGGGTCAACTAATGAAAAACTGTTTTTT. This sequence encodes CAWSVGTGSTNEKLFF. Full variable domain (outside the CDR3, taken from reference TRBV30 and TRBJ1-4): SQTIHQWPATLVQPVGSPLSLECTVEGTSNPNLYWYRQAAGRGLQLLFYSVGIGQISSEVPQNLSASRPQDRQFILSSKKLLLSDSGFYLCAWSVGTGSTNEKLFFGSGTQLSVL.

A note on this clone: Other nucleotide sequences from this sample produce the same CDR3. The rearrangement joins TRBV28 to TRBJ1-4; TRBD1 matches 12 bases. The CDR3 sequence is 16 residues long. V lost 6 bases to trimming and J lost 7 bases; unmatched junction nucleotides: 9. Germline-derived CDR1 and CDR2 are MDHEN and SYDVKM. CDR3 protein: CASSPRPGQGAEKLFF. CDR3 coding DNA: TGTGCCAGCAGCCCGAGGCCGGGACAGGGGGCTGAAAAACTGTTTTTT.

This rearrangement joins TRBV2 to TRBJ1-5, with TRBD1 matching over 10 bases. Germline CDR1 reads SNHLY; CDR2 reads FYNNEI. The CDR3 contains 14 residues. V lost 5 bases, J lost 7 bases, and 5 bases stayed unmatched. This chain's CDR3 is CASSPTGGGQPQHF. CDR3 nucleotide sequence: TGTGCCAGCAGTCCGACAGGGGGCGGCCAGCCCCAGCATTTT.

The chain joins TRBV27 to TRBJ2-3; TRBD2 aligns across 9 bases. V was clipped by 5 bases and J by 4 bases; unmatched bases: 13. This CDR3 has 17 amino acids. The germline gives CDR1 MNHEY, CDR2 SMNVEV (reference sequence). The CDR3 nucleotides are TGTGCCAGCAGTCCGCCGGGACTAGCAGCTGGGTCAGATACGCAGTATTTT. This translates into CASSPPGLAAGSDTQYF.

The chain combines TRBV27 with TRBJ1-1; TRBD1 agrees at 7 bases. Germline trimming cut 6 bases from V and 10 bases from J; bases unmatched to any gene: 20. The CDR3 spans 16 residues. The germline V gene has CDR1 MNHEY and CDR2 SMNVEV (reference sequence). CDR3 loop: CASSRAGTVNRGSAFF. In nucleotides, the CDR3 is TGTGCCAGCAGCCGCGCCGGGACAGTCAATCGGGGGTCAGCTTTCTTT.

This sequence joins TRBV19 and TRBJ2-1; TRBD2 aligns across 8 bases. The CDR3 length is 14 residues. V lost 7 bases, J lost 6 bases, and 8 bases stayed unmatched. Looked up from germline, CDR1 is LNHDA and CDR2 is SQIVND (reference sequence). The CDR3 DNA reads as TGTGCCAGTACCGATGGACTAGCACGCAATGAGCAGTTCTTC. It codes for CASTDGLARNEQFF.

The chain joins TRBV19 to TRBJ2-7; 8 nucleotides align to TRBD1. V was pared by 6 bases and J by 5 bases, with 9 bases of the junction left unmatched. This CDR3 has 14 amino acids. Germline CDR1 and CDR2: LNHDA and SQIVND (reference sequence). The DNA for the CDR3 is TGTGCCAGTAGCAGGACAGGGTGGGTCGACGAGCAGTACTTC. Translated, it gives CASSRTGWVDEQYF.

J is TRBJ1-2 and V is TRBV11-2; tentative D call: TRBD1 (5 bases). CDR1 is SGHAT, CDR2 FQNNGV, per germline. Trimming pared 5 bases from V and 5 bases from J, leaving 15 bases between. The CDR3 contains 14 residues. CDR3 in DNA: TGTGCCAGCAGCCCGGGGACGCGGGGGTATGGCTACACCTTC. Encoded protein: CASSPGTRGYGYTF.

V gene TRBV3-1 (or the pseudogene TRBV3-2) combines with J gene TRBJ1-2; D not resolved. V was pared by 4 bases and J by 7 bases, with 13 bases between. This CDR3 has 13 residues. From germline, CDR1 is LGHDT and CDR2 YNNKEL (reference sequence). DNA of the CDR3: TGTGCCAGCAGCCTTCAGGACTCTCTTGGCTACACCTTC. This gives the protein CASSLQDSLGYTF.

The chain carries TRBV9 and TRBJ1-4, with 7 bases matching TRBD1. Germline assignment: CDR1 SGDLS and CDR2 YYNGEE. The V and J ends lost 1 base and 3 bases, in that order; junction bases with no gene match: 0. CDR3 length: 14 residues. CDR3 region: CASSVQGANEKLFF. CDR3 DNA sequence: TGTGCCAGCAGCGTACAGGGGGCTAATGAAAAACTGTTTTTT.

This CDR3 is CASSQDLVRASEGSTGELFF. CDR3 nucleotide sequence: TGTGCCAGCAGCCAAGATCTTGTTAGGGCGTCGGAGGGCAGCACCGGGGAGCTGTTTTTT. The rearrangement uses TRBV4-2 and TRBJ2-2, with D perhaps matching TRBD2 (6 bases). The CDR3 spans 20 residues. Looked up from germline, CDR1 is LGHNA and CDR2 is YNFKEQ. Trimming took off 0 bases at V and 4 bases at J, with 24 bases between the two ends.

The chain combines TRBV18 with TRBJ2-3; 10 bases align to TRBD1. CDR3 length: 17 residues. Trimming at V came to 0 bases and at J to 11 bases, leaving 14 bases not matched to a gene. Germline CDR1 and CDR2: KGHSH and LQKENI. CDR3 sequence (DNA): TGTGCCAGCTCACCACCGGGACAGGGGCCCCCCGGTGGTTGGCAGTATTTT. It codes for CASSPPGQGPPGGWQYF.